This TCR beta chain was recorded in a study of T-cell reconstitution after alpha-beta-depleted transplantation in children. The study's findings and limits: Newly produced T cells mostly provided counts and TCRbeta diversity after one year, as hyperexpanded clones declined. Several hundred expanded graft clones reportedly supplied alpha-beta T cells about two months after transplant. From surviving recipient T cells and thymic progenitors came the high day-60 TCRbeta diversity observed in some patients.

V shed 8 bases and J shed 0 bases, with 10 bases lying between them. Germline V gene sequence: CDR1 SNHLY, CDR2 FYNNEI. CDR3 length: 13 residues. This clonotype has ten or more counts. What it binds is unknown. During its preparation, the TCRbeta library received unique molecular identifiers. TCRdb redid the calling of the PCR reads with MiXCR, one entry per CDR3 protein. The table includes about 130,000 distinct CDR3 sequences, roughly 9% detected once. The source material was PBMCs, mostly from graft donor cells, sampled 180 days after TCRalphabeta/CD19-depleted stem cell transplant. This chain connects TRBV2 to TRBJ1-1, with a tentative D call TRBD1 (5 bases). This clonotype was obtained from a girl under two years old who had a stem cell transplant for combined immunodeficiency, so the T cells may come from the graft donor. DNA of the CDR3: TGTGCCAGCGGGAGACAGATGAACACTGAAGCTTTCTTT. Encoded protein: CASGRQMNTEAFF.